The 25 T cell receptor beta chains below all came from one sample that was sequenced in a study of T-cell memory formation after mild COVID-19. One entry per CDR3 protein, called by TCRdb with MiXCR from the 5' RACE reads. Seen here are about 360,000 distinct CDR3 sequences, roughly 14% observed once, and the top ten hold about 22%. Source material: PBMCs or a T cell subset sorted from them (not recorded which). These receptors were collected from a man aged 18-30 years who had mild COVID-19 (a few samples of this study predate the infection). Cell type and time point are not known.

The J gene is TRBJ2-7, the V gene TRBV12-3 or TRBV12-4, with 8 bases that match TRBD1. This CDR3 contains 15 residues. Germline trimming cut 6 bases from V and 7 bases from J; bases unmatched to any gene: 14. CDR3 DNA: TGTGCCAGCAGCCCACTGGGGACAGGCCGACTAGAGCAGTACTTC. Encoded protein: CASSPLGTGRLEQYF.

This clonotype has more than one count but fewer than ten. CDR3 nucleotide sequence: TGTGCCAGCAGCTCCCCGGGGTTTGGGAGAGATACGCAGTATTTT. Its protein is CASSSPGFGRDTQYF. This chain links TRBV5-5 with TRBJ2-3; tentatively, D is TRBD2 (5 bases). The germline V and J ends were trimmed by 3 bases and 5 bases, with 16 bases remaining between them. Germline V gene data show CDR1 as SGHKS and CDR2 as YYEKEE (reference sequence). The CDR3 length is 15 residues.

This sequence joins TRBV7-2 and TRBJ2-2, with 13 bases identical to TRBD2. The CDR3 is 17 amino acids. Per germline, CDR1 SGHTA and CDR2 FQGNSA. With 5 bases clipped from V and 3 bases from J, the junction kept 6 bases outside the gene matches. CDR3: CASSPGTSGAYTGELFF. CDR3 DNA sequence: TGTGCCAGCAGCCCCGGGACTAGCGGGGCCTACACCGGGGAGCTGTTTTTT.

This clonotype was detected a few times. The V call is TRBV5-1, the J call TRBJ1-2; TRBD1 aligns across 7 bases. CDR3 length: 15 residues. V lost 4 bases, J lost 4 bases, and 10 bases stayed unmatched. Germline-derived CDR1 and CDR2 are SGHRS and YFSETQ. This chain's CDR3 is CASSPIAGGSYGYTF. DNA of the CDR3: TGCGCCAGCAGCCCCATTGCAGGGGGTAGCTATGGCTACACCTTC.

This clonotype was observed at least ten times. The rearrangement joins TRBV30 to TRBJ2-2, with 8 bases matching TRBD1. The germline gives CDR1 GTSNPN, CDR2 SVGIG (reference sequence). Losses at the gene ends were 3 bases for V and 6 bases for J; bases not matched to a gene: 3. This CDR3 comprises 13 residues. Written as DNA, the CDR3 is TGTGCCTGGAGCCGACAGGGGTCCGGGGAGCTGTTTTTT. This codes for CAWSRQGSGELFF.

The chain recombines TRBV6-5 with TRBJ2-2, with D unclear. Germline lookup yields CDR1 MNHEY and CDR2 SVGAGI. The CDR3 consists of 15 residues. Trimming stripped 4 bases from V and 6 bases from J, with 15 bases between. The CDR3 loop reads CASSSGWGRAGELFF. The CDR3 DNA reads TGTGCCAGCAGTTCCGGGTGGGGTCGGGCCGGGGAGCTGTTTTTT.

This clonotype was counted a few times. The rearrangement joins TRBV23-1 to TRBJ2-7, with D perhaps matching TRBD1 (5 bases). TRBV23-1 is classed as an ORF, of uncertain function. Trimming stripped 0 bases from V and 3 bases from J, with 18 bases between. CDR3 size: 17 residues. CDR3 bases: TGCGCCAGCAGTCAATCGGGGCCCCTCCCTCTGGGCTACGAGCAGTACTTC. Protein product: CASSQSGPLPLGYEQYF.

The V call is TRBV6-1, the J call TRBJ1-1; D is undetermined. CDR3 length: 14 residues. Trimming pared 7 bases from V and 1 base from J, leaving 13 bases between. CDR1 MNHNS and CDR2 SASEGT come from the germline V gene. CDR3 coding DNA: TGTGCCAGCAACGGGAGGGTCGCGAACACTGAAGCTTTCTTT. This codes for CASNGRVANTEAFF.

This clonotype has only a few counts. The rearrangement links TRBV5-1 to TRBJ2-5; D possibly matches TRBD1 or TRBD2 (5 bases each). Germline V gene lookup returns CDR1 SGHRS and CDR2 YFSETQ. Trimming pared 5 bases from V and 2 bases from J, leaving 13 bases between. The CDR3 covers 14 residues. The CDR3 DNA sequence: TGCGCCAGCAGGTTCGGGACCTCACAAGAGACCCAGTACTTC. Residues: CASRFGTSQETQYF.

This chain uses TRBV24-1 with TRBJ2-2; TRBD1 matches 7 bases. With V trimmed by 3 bases and J by 5 bases, 11 bases remained unmatched. Per germline, CDR1 KGHDR and CDR2 SFDVKD. The CDR3 has 17 residues. The CDR3 DNA follows: TGTGCCACCAGTGATCCCCGGACAGGACTCGGGACCGGGGAGCTGTTTTTT. This codes for CATSDPRTGLGTGELFF.

This clonotype was seen more than once but under ten times. The chain is built from TRBV27 and TRBJ1-1, with unresolved D. Germline V gives CDR1 MNHEY, CDR2 SMNVEV (reference sequence). The CDR3 sequence is 13 residues long. The ends were cut back, 0 bases at V and 3 bases at J, with 5 bases in the middle. The DNA of the CDR3 is TGTGCCAGCAGTTTATCTGTGTACACTGAAGCTTTCTTT. It yields the protein CASSLSVYTEAFF.

This clonotype appeared many times. The chain has TRBV6-5 and TRBJ1-6; the D gene is possibly TRBD1 (6 bases). Trimming shortened V by 7 bases and J by 10 bases, and 23 bases separated the two germline ends. This CDR3 has 16 amino acids. Germline V CDR1 and CDR2: MNHEY, SVGAGI. In DNA, the CDR3 is TGTGCCAGCACCCCCGCCGGGACCTGGGGACAATCACCCCTCCACTTT. It encodes CASTPAGTWGQSPLHF.

The table lists this clonotype with many counts. The junction and the germline gene differ at one end; a read error may be behind it. V usage is TRBV5-4 and J usage is TRBJ2-2, with 7 bases identical to TRBD2. This CDR3 has 15 residues. CDR1 is SGHNT and CDR2 is YYREEE in the germline V gene (reference sequence). CDR3 sequence reads: CASRLGGADTGELFF. CDR3 coding DNA: TGTGCCAGCAGGTTGGGAGGGGCTGACACCGGGGAGCTGTTTTTT.

This clonotype has more than one count but fewer than ten. The rearrangement links TRBV6-2 or TRBV6-3 to TRBJ1-1; D gene unclear. V was shortened by 3 bases and J by 1 base, with 12 bases between the two germline ends. Per the germline V gene, CDR1 is MNHEY and CDR2 is SVGEGT. This CDR3 spans 15 amino acids. CDR3 bases: TGTGCCAGCAGTTATATTATAGGCCCGAACACTGAAGCTTTCTTT. Its translation is CASSYIIGPNTEAFF.

This clonotype was counted only a few times. This CDR3 is CASSLALAAALTYEQYF. Written as DNA, the CDR3 is TGTGCCAGCAGTTTAGCGCTAGCGGCCGCTCTTACCTACGAGCAGTACTTC. This chain connects TRBV12-3 or TRBV12-4 to TRBJ2-7, with 7 positions matching TRBD2. After removal of 0 bases from V and 2 bases from J, the junction contained 10 bases not matched to a gene. This CDR3 is 17 amino acids long.

The genes are TRBV4-2 and TRBJ2-7; D is ambiguous. The CDR3 has 14 residues. Germline V gives CDR1 LGHNA, CDR2 YNFKEQ. Trimming removed 0 bases from V and 3 bases from J, with 9 bases in between. CDR3 in DNA: TGTGCCAGCAGCCAAGATCTTATTGACTACGAGCAGTACTTC. Protein product: CASSQDLIDYEQYF.

This clonotype occurred many times. CDR3: CASSQDDLAGGSYTDTQYF. The DNA of the CDR3 is TGCGCCAGCAGCCAAGATGACCTGGCGGGGGGATCTTACACAGATACGCAGTATTTT. The chain recombines TRBV4-3 with TRBJ2-3, with TRBD2 matching 8 bases. The V segment lost 0 bases and the J segment 2 bases; nucleotides outside the gene matches: 13. The CDR3 consists of 19 residues. CDR1 is LGHNA and CDR2 is YSLEER in the germline V gene.

CDR3 sequence reads: CASSYTESYEQYV. The DNA of the CDR3 is TGTGCCAGCAGCTACACGGAGTCCTACGAGCAGTACGTC. The genes are TRBV7-2 and TRBJ2-7; D remains ambiguous. CDR1 is SGHTA, CDR2 FQGNSA, per germline. The V gene lost 4 bases and the J gene lost 1 base, with 8 bases spanning the gap. CDR3 length: 13 residues.

V usage is TRBV27 and J usage is TRBJ2-1, with D maybe TRBD2 (6 bases). The CDR3 has 14 amino acids. Germline V CDR1 and CDR2: MNHEY, SMNVEV (reference sequence). Trimming stripped 3 bases from V and 5 bases from J, with 11 bases between. The CDR3 spells CASSFGDFNNEQFF. The CDR3 coding sequence is TGTGCCAGCAGTTTCGGGGACTTTAACAATGAGCAGTTCTTC.

This clonotype was detected a few times. This chain uses TRBV12-3 or TRBV12-4 with TRBJ1-2; weak D call: TRBD1 (5 bases). V was clipped by 10 bases and J by 4 bases, with 10 bases between them. This CDR3 has 11 residues. The CDR3 DNA follows: TGTGCCAACCGAGGGGCCTATGGCTACACCTTC. Protein sequence: CANRGAYGYTF.

There are a few counts of this clonotype. The chain has TRBV11-2 and TRBJ2-7; TRBD1 matches 9 bases. This CDR3 is 14 amino acids long. Germline values: CDR1 SGHAT, CDR2 FQNNGV. Losses at the gene ends were 2 bases for V and 6 bases for J; bases not matched to a gene: 5. CDR3: CASSLLGQGFEQYF. Here the CDR3 DNA reads TGTGCCAGCAGCTTACTGGGACAGGGATTCGAGCAGTACTTC.

In this sample, this clonotype turned up a few times. This chain links TRBV7-9 with TRBJ1-2; D possibly corresponds to TRBD1 (5 bases). The V gene's germline CDR1 is SEHNR and CDR2 FQNEAQ (reference sequence). Trimming stripped 3 bases from V and 4 bases from J, with 12 bases between. The CDR3 extends over 14 amino acids. CDR3 in amino acids: CASSFTRDSYGYTF. The CDR3 DNA reads as TGTGCCAGCAGCTTCACCAGGGACTCCTATGGCTACACCTTC.

V usage is TRBV5-1 and J usage is TRBJ2-7; possible D gene TRBD1, 6 bases. The length of the CDR3 is 17 residues. Looked up from germline, CDR1 is SGHRS and CDR2 is YFSETQ. V lost 4 bases, J lost 2 bases, and 22 bases lay in between. DNA for the CDR3: TGCGCCAGCAGCCCGCCCGGAAGGGGACATAGGACCTACGAGCAGTACTTC. This codes for CASSPPGRGHRTYEQYF. The full variable domain, in which reference TRBV5-1 and TRBJ2-7 provide the parts outside the CDR3, is KAGVTQTPRYLIKTRGQQVTLSCSPISGHRSVSWYQQTPGQGLQFLFEYFSETQRNKGNFPGRFSGRQFSNSRSEMNVSTLELGDSALYLCASSPPGRGHRTYEQYFGPGTRLTVT.

In its sample, this clonotype was seen a few times. The chain combines TRBV7-3 with TRBJ2-6; D remains unclear. The germline V and J ends were trimmed by 2 bases and 2 bases, with 4 bases remaining between them. CDR3 length: 14 amino acids. The germline CDR1 and CDR2 sequences are SGHTA and FQGTGA. The DNA of the CDR3 is TGTGCCAGCAGCTTAGGGCCTGGGGCCAACGTCCTGACTTTC. The encoded protein is CASSLGPGANVLTF.

This clonotype showed up just a few times. This chain uses TRBV7-2 with TRBJ2-6; D not certain. CDR1 and CDR2 from the germline V gene are SGHTA and FQGNSA. Trimming removed 4 bases at V and 0 bases at J, with 10 bases between. The CDR3 runs to 16 residues. The CDR3, as DNA: TGTGCCAGCAGCTGGGTGCATTCCTCTGGGGCCAACGTCCTGACTTTC. Its translation: CASSWVHSSGANVLTF.